Listed below are T cell receptor beta chains from one sample, sequenced in a study of blood T cell repertoires in COVID-19. Some clones are missing from TCRdb's copy, which holds only in-frame ones; the method was immunoSEQ multiplex PCR. The data show tens of thousands of clones, 87% seen once. Sequencing was done on a sample of peripheral blood. All receptors come from a woman aged 60 to 75 with COVID-19, enrolled during active disease. Both conserved end residues are part of each CDR3. D genes are given only for firm matches. Some rows have no size entry. The others give once, few or many, or a class for an expanded clone.

d_gene: .; v_gene: TRBV9; abundance: .; j_gene: TRBJ2-3; CDR3aa: CASSVRVEQGTQYF; CDR3nt: TGTGCCAGCAGCGTACGTGTGGAACAGGGTACGCAGTATTTT
d_gene: .; v_gene: TRBV28; abundance: once; j_gene: TRBJ1-2; CDR3aa: CASRFPGANSNYGYTF; CDR3nt: TGTGCCAGCAGATTCCCGGGAGCCAATTCTAACTATGGCTACACCTTC
d_gene: .; v_gene: TRBV19; abundance: .; j_gene: TRBJ2-4; CDR3aa: CASRPDRGRNIQYF; CDR3nt: TGTGCCAGTAGGCCCGATAGAGGGCGAAACATTCAGTACTTC
d_gene: TRBD1; v_gene: TRBV6-5; abundance: .; j_gene: TRBJ2-2; CDR3aa: CASSITGVNTGELFF; CDR3nt: TGTGCCAGCAGCATAACAGGGGTGAACACCGGGGAGCTGTTTTTT
d_gene: TRBD2; v_gene: TRBV4-2; abundance: once; j_gene: TRBJ2-5; CDR3aa: CASSQARTSGNPQETQYF; CDR3nt: TGTGCCAGCAGCCAAGCCCGGACTAGCGGGAACCCCCAAGAGACCCAGTACTTC
d_gene: TRBD1; v_gene: TRBV14; abundance: .; j_gene: TRBJ1-1; CDR3aa: CASSPNPGTGGLNTEAFF; CDR3nt: TGTGCCAGCAGCCCGAACCCCGGGACAGGGGGATTGAACACTGAAGCTTTCTTT
d_gene: TRBD2; v_gene: TRBV4-2; abundance: .; j_gene: TRBJ2-1; CDR3aa: CASSHIAGATYNEQFF; CDR3nt: TGTGCCAGCAGCCACATAGCGGGAGCTACCTACAATGAGCAGTTCTTC
d_gene: TRBD2; v_gene: TRBV5-4; abundance: .; j_gene: TRBJ2-7; CDR3aa: CASSLGTSGRYEQYF; CDR3nt: TGTGCCAGCAGCCTCGGGACTAGCGGCCGCTACGAGCAGTACTTC
d_gene: .; v_gene: TRBV7-9; abundance: .; j_gene: TRBJ2-4; CDR3aa: CASSHPNPQSPKNIQYF; CDR3nt: TGTGCCAGCAGCCATCCCAACCCCCAAAGCCCCAAAAACATTCAGTACTTC
d_gene: TRBD2; v_gene: TRBV7-3; abundance: .; j_gene: TRBJ2-4; CDR3aa: CASSLRLGEGNIQYF; CDR3nt: TGTGCCAGCAGCCTACGACTGGGGGAGGGAAACATTCAGTACTTC
d_gene: .; v_gene: TRBV6-5; abundance: .; j_gene: TRBJ1-4; CDR3aa: CASSYGQSNEKLFF; CDR3nt: TGTGCCAGCAGTTATGGGCAATCTAATGAAAAACTGTTTTTT
d_gene: .; v_gene: TRBV10-3; abundance: .; j_gene: TRBJ2-2; CDR3aa: CAISTRGDTGELFF; CDR3nt: TGTGCCATCAGTACCAGGGGGGACACCGGGGAGCTGTTTTTT
d_gene: .; v_gene: TRBV7-9; abundance: .; j_gene: TRBJ2-3; CDR3aa: CASSLGTAISDTQYF; CDR3nt: TGTGCCAGCAGCTTAGGGACAGCTATTTCGGATACGCAGTATTTT
d_gene: .; v_gene: TRBV15; abundance: .; j_gene: TRBJ1-5; CDR3aa: CATSNRAGDWNQPQHF; CDR3nt: TGTGCCACCAGTAACCGGGCCGGGGATTGGAATCAGCCCCAGCATTTT
d_gene: .; v_gene: TRBV25-1; abundance: .; j_gene: TRBJ1-6; CDR3aa: CASSRGHSPLHF; CDR3nt: TGTGCCAGCTCCCGAGGGCATTCACCCCTCCACTTT
d_gene: .; v_gene: TRBV6-1; abundance: .; j_gene: TRBJ1-2; CDR3aa: CASSEGGPSYGYTF; CDR3nt: TGTGCCAGCAGTGAAGGGGGCCCGTCCTATGGCTACACCTTC
d_gene: TRBD1; v_gene: TRBV2; abundance: .; j_gene: TRBJ2-7; CDR3aa: CASSGGTGLSYEQYF; CDR3nt: TGTGCCAGCAGTGGGGGGACAGGGTTGTCCTACGAGCAGTACTTC
d_gene: .; v_gene: TRBV2; abundance: .; j_gene: TRBJ2-1; CDR3aa: CASLTTPPNRRYNEQFF; CDR3nt: TGTGCCAGCTTAACGACACCCCCAAACCGCCGGTACAATGAGCAGTTCTTC
d_gene: TRBD2; v_gene: TRBV28; abundance: .; j_gene: TRBJ2-7; CDR3aa: CASNLAGRPYEQYF; CDR3nt: TGTGCCAGCAACTTAGCGGGACGTCCCTACGAGCAGTACTTC
d_gene: .; v_gene: TRBV6-4; abundance: .; j_gene: TRBJ2-7; CDR3aa: CASSPLGGQNVHEQYF; CDR3nt: TGTGCCAGCAGTCCCCTAGGAGGGCAGAACGTCCACGAGCAGTACTTC
d_gene: TRBD2; v_gene: TRBV6-2/TRBV6-3; abundance: .; j_gene: TRBJ2-4; CDR3aa: CASSYGGGAIKNIQYF; CDR3nt: TGTGCCAGCAGTTATGGCGGGGGAGCGATAAAAAACATTCAGTACTTC
d_gene: TRBD1; v_gene: TRBV6-5; abundance: .; j_gene: TRBJ1-5; CDR3aa: CASSLQGDGNQPQHF; CDR3nt: TGTGCCAGCAGCCTACAGGGGGATGGCAATCAGCCCCAGCATTTT
d_gene: .; v_gene: TRBV6-1; abundance: .; j_gene: TRBJ1-2; CDR3aa: CASSELARGPSLNYGYTF; CDR3nt: TGTGCCAGCAGTGAACTTGCCAGGGGTCCTTCCCTCAACTATGGCTACACCTTC
d_gene: .; v_gene: TRBV24-1; abundance: .; j_gene: TRBJ1-2; CDR3aa: CATSDPGANYGYTF; CDR3nt: TGTGCCACCAGTGACCCAGGGGCTAACTATGGCTACACCTTC
d_gene: .; v_gene: TRBV7-2; abundance: .; j_gene: TRBJ2-1; CDR3aa: CASSLGSSSYNEQFF; CDR3nt: TGTGCCAGCAGCTTAGGTTCGAGCTCCTACAATGAGCAGTTCTTC
d_gene: TRBD2; v_gene: TRBV9; abundance: .; j_gene: TRBJ2-7; CDR3aa: CASSAGLAGWEQYF; CDR3nt: TGTGCCAGCAGCGCAGGACTAGCGGGGTGGGAGCAGTACTTC
d_gene: TRBD2; v_gene: TRBV7-9; abundance: .; j_gene: TRBJ2-5; CDR3aa: CASSSGASGSWGETQYF; CDR3nt: TGTGCCAGCAGCTCCGGGGCTAGCGGGAGCTGGGGAGAGACCCAGTACTTC
d_gene: .; v_gene: TRBV20-1; abundance: .; j_gene: TRBJ2-3; CDR3aa: CSASHRAQDTQYF; CDR3nt: TGCAGTGCTAGTCATAGAGCACAGGATACGCAGTATTTT
d_gene: TRBD1; v_gene: TRBV6-1; abundance: .; j_gene: TRBJ1-1; CDR3aa: CASSEGTGGTEAFF; CDR3nt: TGTGCCAGCAGTGAAGGGACAGGGGGCACTGAAGCTTTCTTT
d_gene: .; v_gene: TRBV6-6; abundance: .; j_gene: TRBJ2-7; CDR3aa: CASSRGSGAPVFHEQYF; CDR3nt: TGTGCCAGCAGCCGAGGGTCAGGGGCGCCAGTTTTCCACGAGCAGTACTTC
d_gene: TRBD1; v_gene: TRBV7-9; abundance: .; j_gene: TRBJ2-3; CDR3aa: CASSPRRTGGEDTQYF; CDR3nt: TGTGCCAGCAGCCCACGAAGGACAGGGGGCGAAGATACGCAGTATTTT
d_gene: .; v_gene: TRBV11-2; abundance: .; j_gene: TRBJ1-3; CDR3aa: CASSPPFGNTIYF; CDR3nt: TGTGCCAGCAGCCCCCCCTTTGGAAACACCATATATTTT
d_gene: .; v_gene: TRBV30; abundance: .; j_gene: TRBJ1-1; CDR3aa: CAWKEGLNTEAFF; CDR3nt: TGTGCCTGGAAGGAGGGTCTAAACACTGAAGCTTTCTTT
d_gene: .; v_gene: TRBV19; abundance: .; j_gene: TRBJ1-1; CDR3aa: CASTYLRGDTEAFF; CDR3nt: TGTGCCAGTACGTATTTGCGGGGCGACACTGAAGCTTTCTTT
d_gene: TRBD1; v_gene: TRBV5-1; abundance: .; j_gene: TRBJ2-2; CDR3aa: CASSLRDRVEGTGELFF; CDR3nt: TGCGCCAGCAGCTTAAGGGACAGGGTAGAGGGCACCGGGGAGCTGTTTTTT
d_gene: TRBD2; v_gene: TRBV14; abundance: .; j_gene: TRBJ2-1; CDR3aa: CASSQRTSGRQFF; CDR3nt: TGTGCCAGCAGCCAAAGGACTAGCGGGAGGCAGTTCTTC
d_gene: .; v_gene: TRBV2; abundance: .; j_gene: TRBJ1-2; CDR3aa: CASKTAIQSGYTF; CDR3nt: TGTGCCAGCAAGACAGCAATTCAGAGCGGCTACACCTTC
d_gene: TRBD2; v_gene: TRBV4-2; abundance: .; j_gene: TRBJ2-1; CDR3aa: CASSSTGLASYNEQFF; CDR3nt: TGTGCCAGCAGTAGTACGGGACTAGCCTCCTACAATGAGCAGTTCTTC